Given below is one T cell receptor (beta chain) in context. This clone was counted only a few times. This receptor's antigen is unknown. The read falls 3 residues short of the CDR3 end, and the missing part is taken from the germline J gene. Equivalent amounts of genomic DNA from CVID and control samples were used as sequencing input. For every sample, a 60 bp segment covering the rearranged TCRbeta CDR3 region was amplified and then sequenced. The immunoSEQ assay, a bias-corrected multiplex PCR with high-throughput sequencing, was employed for TCRbeta amplification. Per the original workflow: Every unique nucleotide sequence counted as a clone and was annotated with V, D and J genes, copy number and frequency. Sequences were labeled productive if in frame, and non-productive if out of frame or containing stop codons. Clonality was calculated from Shannon's entropy as previously described. Mean CDR3 Kyte-Doolittle hydropathy was derived from the predicted amino acid sequences of productive clones. Scaled V gene usage was hierarchically clustered using Manhattan distance and complete linkage with the R hclust function. Sharing of clones by CDR3 amino acid sequence was evaluated through resampling of 12 repertoires per group over 100 rounds. The repertoires were screened for approximately 72 published EBV-specific TCRbeta sequences and some 250 published CMV-specific TCRbeta sequences. Analysis left out a couple of CVID samples that produced under 10,000 sequences, so roughly 45 CVID repertoires remained. This is the immuneACCESS table as TCRdb keeps it, with only in-frame sequences that have V and J called. A part of the clones is gone; compared with another copy, unresolved V genes explain less than half, and the rest is unexplained. For V, J and clone size, that table is used; D and trimming come from the DNA. This sample includes approximately 30,000 clones, and none of them was observed just once. In total, the top ten clones hold 25% to 35% of the sample.

The sample is drawn from a study of T cell clonality in common variable immunodeficiency (dated by TCRdb to between 2015 and 2016). Here is what the overall study found, with its caveats: CVID TCRbeta sequences were reported to have fewer deletions and N-nucleotide insertions and to lack highly modified clones with 13 or more V deletions. Despite equal DNA input, controls averaged approximately 88,000 unique sequences per sample versus roughly 32,000 in CVID samples. TCRbeta clonality was higher in CVID subjects than in healthy controls (t-test p = 0.018), and the increase was most characteristic of about a third of subjects. Patient heterogeneity within the CVID cohort put limits on correlating repertoire features with clinical complications. According to the authors, figuring out what caused the increased clonality in CVID would require sequencing the repertoires of T cell subpopulations. Healthy controls shared more TCRbeta clones with each other than CVID subjects shared among themselves (p < 0.0001).

The CDR3, from cysteine to phenylalanine, totals 14 residues. The CDR3 was read in part: 33 bases, with the frame set at base 1. The germline V gene provides CDR1 SGHRS and CDR2 YFSETQ. Trimming accounts for 0 bases at V and 5 bases at J, while the number of junction bases matched to no gene is 4. Diagnosis of CVID followed standard criteria, namely serum IgG, IgA and/or IgM below the normal range together with specific antibody deficiency. There were some 45 subjects in the CVID group (roughly 15 female and 30 or so male), ranging in age from roughly 8 to 65 years, with a mean age of 40. Most of the CVID patients and most of the healthy controls were of Caucasian heritage. At the time of study participation, every CVID subject had been on replacement immunoglobulin therapy for one year or longer. At blood collection, none of the CVID subjects was ill or on immunomodulatory or immunosuppressive medication. Heparinized peripheral whole blood samples of about 5 to 8.5 ml were obtained from each donor. Genomic DNA from adults with common variable immune deficiency (CVID) and from healthy adult controls was used for sequencing of TCRbeta CDR3 repertoires. Diluted blood was density-centrifuged over Hypaque 1077 or Ficoll-Paque to isolate peripheral blood mononuclear cells. Genomic DNA was obtained from unsorted mononuclear cells through either Qiagen column purification or a centrifugation-based method.

The receptor's source is a human donor with common variable immunodeficiency. Sequencing was carried out using peripheral blood mononuclear cells. The V and J genes are TRBV5-1 and TRBJ2-5; a stretch of 7 junction bases matches TRBD2. The DNA read from the CDR3 is TGCGCCAGCAGCTTGGGGACTAGTGGTGAGACC. It translates as CASSLGTSGET. The whole CDR3 region reads CASSLGTSGETQYF.